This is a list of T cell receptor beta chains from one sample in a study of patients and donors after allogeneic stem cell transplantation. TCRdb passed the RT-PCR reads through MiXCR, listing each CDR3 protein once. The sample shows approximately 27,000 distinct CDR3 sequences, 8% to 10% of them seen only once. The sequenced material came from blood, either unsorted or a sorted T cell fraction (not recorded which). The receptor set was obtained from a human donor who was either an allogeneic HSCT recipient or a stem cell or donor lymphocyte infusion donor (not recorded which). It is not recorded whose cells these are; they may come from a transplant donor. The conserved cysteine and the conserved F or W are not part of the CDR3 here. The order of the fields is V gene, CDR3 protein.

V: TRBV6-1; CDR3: ASRPQGASQPQH
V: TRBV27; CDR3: ASSFSRGGSYNEQF
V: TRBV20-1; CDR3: SARGSSGAYNEQF
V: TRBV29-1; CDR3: SVDGGIEQF
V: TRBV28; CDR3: ASSTPSTGSSDTQY
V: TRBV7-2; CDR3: ASSARTVESSDGYT
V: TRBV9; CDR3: ASKRVAGGDEQF
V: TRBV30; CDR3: AWSVLMGYQETQY
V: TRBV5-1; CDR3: ASSFGPGTEAF
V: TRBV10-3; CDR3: AISGRQGGGNQPQH
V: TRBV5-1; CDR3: ASSLDGGAQETQY
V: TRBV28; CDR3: ASSLNRRGYGYT
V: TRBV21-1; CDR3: ASSKKGSGQGKGDTQY
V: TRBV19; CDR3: ASSGYYGYT
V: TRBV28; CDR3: ASRTLGQGSGEQY
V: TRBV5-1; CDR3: ASSLGVEGTEAF
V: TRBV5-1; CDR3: ASSLIGQNTGELF
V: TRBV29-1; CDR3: SVPGTSGTSADTQY
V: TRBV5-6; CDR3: ASSSLGEGGQETQY
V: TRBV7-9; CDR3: ASSQTYRERVAF
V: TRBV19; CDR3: ASTTEQTTIGYT